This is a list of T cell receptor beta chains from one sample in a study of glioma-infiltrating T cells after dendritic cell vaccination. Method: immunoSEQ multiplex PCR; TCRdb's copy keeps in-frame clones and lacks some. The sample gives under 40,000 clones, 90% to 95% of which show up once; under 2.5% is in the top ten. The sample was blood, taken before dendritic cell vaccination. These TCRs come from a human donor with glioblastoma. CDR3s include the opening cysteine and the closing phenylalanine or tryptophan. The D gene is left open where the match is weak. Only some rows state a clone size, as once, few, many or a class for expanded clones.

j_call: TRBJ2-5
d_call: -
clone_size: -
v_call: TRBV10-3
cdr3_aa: CAISESQNQETQYF
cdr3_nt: TGTGCCATCAGTGAGAGTCAGAACCAAGAGACCCAGTACTTC

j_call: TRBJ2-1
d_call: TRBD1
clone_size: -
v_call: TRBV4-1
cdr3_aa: CASSSPGRGRYNEQFF
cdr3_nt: TGCGCCAGCAGCTCCCCTGGAAGGGGGCGCTACAATGAGCAGTTCTTC

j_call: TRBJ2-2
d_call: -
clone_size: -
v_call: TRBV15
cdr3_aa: CATAQGKAGELFF
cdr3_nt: TGTGCCACCGCGCAGGGGAAGGCCGGGGAGCTGTTTTTT

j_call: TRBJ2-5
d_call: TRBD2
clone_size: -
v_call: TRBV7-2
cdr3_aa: CASSLVLAGGQETQYF
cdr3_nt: TGTGCCAGCAGCTTAGTCCTAGCGGGGGGTCAGGAGACCCAGTACTTC

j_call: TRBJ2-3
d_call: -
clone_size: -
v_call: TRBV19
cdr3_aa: CASSLGGTQYF
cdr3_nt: TGTGCCAGTAGTCTCGGGGGAACGCAGTATTTT

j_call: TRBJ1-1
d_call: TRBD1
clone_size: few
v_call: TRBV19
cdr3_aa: CASSIRTGGITFF
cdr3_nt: TGTGCCAGTAGTATCAGGACAGGGGGTATAACTTTCTTT

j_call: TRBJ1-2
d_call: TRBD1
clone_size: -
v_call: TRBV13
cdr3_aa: CASSFGTGRGYTF
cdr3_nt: TGTGCCAGCAGTTTCGGGACAGGGCGCGGCTACACCTTC

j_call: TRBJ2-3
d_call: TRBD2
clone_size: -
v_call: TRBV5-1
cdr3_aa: CASSSGLAASTDTQYF
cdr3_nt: TGCGCCAGCAGCTCCGGACTAGCTGCGAGCACAGATACGCAGTATTTT

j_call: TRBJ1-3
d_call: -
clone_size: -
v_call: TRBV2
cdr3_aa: CASSEGGSGNTIYF
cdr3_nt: TGTGCCAGCAGTGAGGGGGGCTCTGGAAACACCATATATTTT

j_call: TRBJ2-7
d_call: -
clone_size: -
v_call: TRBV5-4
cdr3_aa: CASSLGSGAATYAEQYF
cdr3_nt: TGTGCCAGCAGCTTGGGTTCGGGAGCGGCGACCTACGCTGAGCAGTACTTC

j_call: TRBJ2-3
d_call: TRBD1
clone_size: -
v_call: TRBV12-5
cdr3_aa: CASGPGQDTDTQYF
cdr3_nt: TGTGCTAGTGGACCGGGACAGGACACAGATACGCAGTATTTT

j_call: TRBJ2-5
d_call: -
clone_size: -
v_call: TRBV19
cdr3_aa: CASRRDTEETQYF
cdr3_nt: TGTGCCAGTAGGAGGGACACTGAAGAGACCCAGTACTTC

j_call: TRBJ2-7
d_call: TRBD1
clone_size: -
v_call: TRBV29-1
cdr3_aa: CSVEKSTGGEQYF
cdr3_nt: TGCAGCGTTGAAAAGTCGACAGGGGGCGAGCAGTACTTC

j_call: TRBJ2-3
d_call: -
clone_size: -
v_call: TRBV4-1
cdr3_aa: CASSQGPGGTDTQYF
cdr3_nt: TGCGCCAGCAGCCAAGGCCCGGGGGGCACAGATACGCAGTATTTT

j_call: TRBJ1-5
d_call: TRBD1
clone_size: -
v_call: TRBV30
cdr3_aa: CAWSSDRGQPQHF
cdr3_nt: TGTGCCTGGAGCTCGGACAGGGGACAGCCCCAGCATTTT

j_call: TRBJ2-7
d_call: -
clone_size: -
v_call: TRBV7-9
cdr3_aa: CASSLQGRSSYEQYF
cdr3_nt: TGTGCCAGCAGCTTACAGGGTAGGAGCTCCTACGAGCAGTACTTC

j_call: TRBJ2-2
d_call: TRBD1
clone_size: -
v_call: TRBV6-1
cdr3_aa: CASQKDRDTGELFF
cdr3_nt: TGTGCCAGCCAAAAAGACAGGGACACCGGGGAGCTGTTTTTT

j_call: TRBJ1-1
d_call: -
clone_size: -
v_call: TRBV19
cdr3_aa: CASSPGDTEAFF
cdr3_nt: TGTGCCAGTAGTCCAGGCGACACTGAAGCTTTCTTT

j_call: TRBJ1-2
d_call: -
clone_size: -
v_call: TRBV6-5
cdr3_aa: CASRLGPAGGYTF
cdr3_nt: TGTGCCAGCAGACTGGGACCTGCGGGAGGCTACACCTTC

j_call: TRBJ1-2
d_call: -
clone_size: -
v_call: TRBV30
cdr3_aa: CAWTGINYGYTF
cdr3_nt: TGTGCCTGGACAGGGATTAACTATGGCTACACCTTC

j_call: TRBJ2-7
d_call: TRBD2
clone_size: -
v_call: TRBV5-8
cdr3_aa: CASRLSGGLSYEQYF
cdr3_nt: TGTGCCAGCAGATTAAGCGGGGGCCTCTCCTACGAGCAGTACTTC

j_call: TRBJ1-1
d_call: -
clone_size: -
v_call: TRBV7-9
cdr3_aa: CASSLTANTEAFF
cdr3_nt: TGTGCCAGCAGCTTGACAGCGAACACTGAAGCTTTCTTT

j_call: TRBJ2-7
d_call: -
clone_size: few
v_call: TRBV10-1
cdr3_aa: CASRNYRQQSSYEQYF
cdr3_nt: TGCGCCAGCAGAAACTACAGACAGCAGAGCTCCTACGAGCAGTACTTC

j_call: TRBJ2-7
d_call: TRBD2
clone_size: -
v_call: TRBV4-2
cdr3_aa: CASSERTSGGEQYF
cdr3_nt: TGTGCCAGCAGCGAAAGGACTAGTGGTGGCGAGCAGTACTTC

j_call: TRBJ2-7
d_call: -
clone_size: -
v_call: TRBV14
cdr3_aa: CASSPEGASVEQYF
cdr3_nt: TGTGCCAGCAGCCCTGAAGGAGCCTCAGTCGAGCAGTACTTC

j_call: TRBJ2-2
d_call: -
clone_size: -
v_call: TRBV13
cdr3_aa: CASSPKQGRGTGELFF
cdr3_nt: TGTGCCAGCAGCCCGAAACAGGGTCGGGGCACCGGGGAGCTGTTTTTT

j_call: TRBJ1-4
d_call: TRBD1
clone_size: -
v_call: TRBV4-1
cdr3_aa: CASSQPRDREEKLFF
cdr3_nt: TGCGCCAGCAGCCAGCCCCGGGACAGGGAGGAAAAACTGTTTTTT

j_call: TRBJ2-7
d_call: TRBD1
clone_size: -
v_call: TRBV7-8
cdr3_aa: CASSFERGTGGQQQYF
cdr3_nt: TGTGCCAGCAGCTTCGAGCGGGGGACAGGGGGCCAACAGCAGTACTTC

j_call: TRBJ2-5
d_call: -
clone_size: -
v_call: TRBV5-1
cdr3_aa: CASSPGRLVETQYF
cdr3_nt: TGCGCCAGCAGCCCGGGTCGGCTTGTGGAGACCCAGTACTTC

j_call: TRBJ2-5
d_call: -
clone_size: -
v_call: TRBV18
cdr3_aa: CASSAFLGGRGIQETQYF
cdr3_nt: TGTGCCAGCTCAGCCTTCCTCGGGGGTCGGGGAATACAAGAGACCCAGTACTTC

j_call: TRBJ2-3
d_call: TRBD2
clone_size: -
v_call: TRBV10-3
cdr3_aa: CAISASGGRTDTQYF
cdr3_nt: TGTGCCATCAGTGCTAGCGGGGGGCGCACAGATACGCAGTATTTT

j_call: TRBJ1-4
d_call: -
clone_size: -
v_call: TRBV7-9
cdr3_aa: CASRGGSGQANEKLFF
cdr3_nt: TGTGCCAGTCGAGGGGGAAGTGGACAAGCTAATGAAAAACTGTTTTTT

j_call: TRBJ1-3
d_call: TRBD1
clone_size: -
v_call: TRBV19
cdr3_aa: CASSDRGSGNTIYF
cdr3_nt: TGTGCCAGTAGCGACAGGGGCTCTGGAAACACCATATATTTT

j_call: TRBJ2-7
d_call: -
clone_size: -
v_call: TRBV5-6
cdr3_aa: CASSLPLVRGESYEQYF
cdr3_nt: TGTGCCAGCAGCTTACCCCTAGTTCGCGGAGAGTCCTACGAGCAGTACTTC

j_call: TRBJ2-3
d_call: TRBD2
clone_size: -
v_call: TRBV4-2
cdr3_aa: CASSLTGTSRNTQYF
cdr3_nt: TGTGCCAGCAGCCTTACCGGGACTAGCAGAAATACGCAGTATTTT

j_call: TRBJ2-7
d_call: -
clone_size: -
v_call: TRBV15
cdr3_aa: CATSRDQGREQYF
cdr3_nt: TGTGCCACCAGCAGAGATCAGGGCCGCGAGCAGTACTTC

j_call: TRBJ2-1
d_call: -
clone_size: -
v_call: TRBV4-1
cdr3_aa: CASSQGFAGNGVEQFF
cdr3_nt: TGCGCCAGCAGCCAAGGGTTTGCGGGAAATGGGGTTGAGCAGTTCTTC

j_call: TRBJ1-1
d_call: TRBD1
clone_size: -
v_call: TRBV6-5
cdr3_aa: CASSSAGTGLEAFF
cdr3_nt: TGTGCCAGCAGCTCTGCCGGGACAGGGCTTGAAGCTTTCTTT

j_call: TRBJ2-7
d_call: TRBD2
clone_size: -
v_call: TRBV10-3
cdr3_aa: CAISDWEGEDYEQYF
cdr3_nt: TGTGCCATCAGTGATTGGGAGGGAGAGGACTACGAGCAGTACTTC

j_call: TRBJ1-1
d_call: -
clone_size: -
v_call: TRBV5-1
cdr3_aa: CASSLFGGNTEAFF
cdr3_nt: TGCGCCAGCAGCTTGTTTGGCGGGAACACTGAAGCTTTCTTT

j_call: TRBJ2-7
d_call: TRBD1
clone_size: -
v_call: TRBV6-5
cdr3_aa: CASRVGTDMVLQYF
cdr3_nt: TGTGCCAGCAGAGTCGGGACAGACATGGTATTGCAGTACTTC

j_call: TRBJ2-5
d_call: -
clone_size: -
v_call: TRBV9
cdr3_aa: CASSVMGSPGSGETQYF
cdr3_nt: TGTGCCAGCAGCGTTATGGGGTCTCCGGGGTCCGGGGAGACCCAGTACTTC

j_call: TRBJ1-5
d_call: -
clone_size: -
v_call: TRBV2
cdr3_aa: CASSDNPRQPQHF
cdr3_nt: TGTGCCAGCAGTGATAACCCGAGGCAGCCCCAGCATTTT

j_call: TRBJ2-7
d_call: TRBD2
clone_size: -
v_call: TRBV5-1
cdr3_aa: CASSPFGGDEQYF
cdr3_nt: TGCGCCAGCAGCCCCTTTGGGGGGGACGAGCAGTACTTC

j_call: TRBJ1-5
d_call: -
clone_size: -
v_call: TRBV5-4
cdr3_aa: CASSSEQGQPQHF
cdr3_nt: TGTGCCAGCAGCTCAGAACAGGGCCAGCCCCAGCATTTT

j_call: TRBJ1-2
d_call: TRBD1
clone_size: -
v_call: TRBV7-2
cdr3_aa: CASSPGQATGYTF
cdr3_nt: TGCGCCAGCAGCCCTGGACAGGCTACCGGCTACACCTTC

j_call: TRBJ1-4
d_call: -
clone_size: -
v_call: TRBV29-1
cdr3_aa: CSIPDTDEKLFF
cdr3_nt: TGCAGCATCCCGGACACCGATGAAAAACTGTTTTTT

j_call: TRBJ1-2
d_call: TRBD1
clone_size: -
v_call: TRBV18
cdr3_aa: CASSEGQAYGYTF
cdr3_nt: TGTGCCAGCTCAGAGGGACAGGCTTATGGCTACACCTTC

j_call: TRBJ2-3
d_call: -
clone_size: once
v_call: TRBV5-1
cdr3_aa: CASSPGQSTDTQYF
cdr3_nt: TGCGCCAGCAGCCCGGGACAATCCACAGATACGCAGTATTTT

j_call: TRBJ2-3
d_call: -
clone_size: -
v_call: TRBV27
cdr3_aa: CASSSEGGAILTQYF
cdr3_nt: TGTGCCAGCAGTTCCGAGGGGGGGGCCATCTTAACGCAGTATTTT

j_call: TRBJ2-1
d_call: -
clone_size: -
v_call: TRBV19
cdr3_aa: CASSKGQYNEQFF
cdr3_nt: TGTGCCAGTAGTAAAGGACAGTACAATGAGCAGTTCTTC

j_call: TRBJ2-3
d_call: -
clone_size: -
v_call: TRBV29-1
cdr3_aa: CSGNYREGGPDTQYF
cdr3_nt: TGCAGCGGTAATTACAGGGAGGGAGGGCCAGATACGCAGTATTTT

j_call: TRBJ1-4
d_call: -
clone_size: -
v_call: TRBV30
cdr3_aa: CAWSVIGGSQREKLFF
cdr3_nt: TGTGCCTGGAGTGTAATCGGAGGGTCGCAAAGAGAAAAACTGTTTTTT